This T cell receptor (beta chain) came from a study of cytomegalovirus exposure and HLA in healthy donors. The wider study: Across some 400 genotyped donors, about 86% landed in the Caucasian-associated ancestry cluster. Regarding the study as a whole: Compared with the roughly 700-donor mean, an Asian-associated ancestry cluster reportedly had fewer N-insertions, according to a later analysis. Segments of the TCR beta V type were, in most cases, productive about 87% or about 30% of the time in an earlier analysis. Overall, around 150 TCR beta chains were annotated as cytomegalovirus-associated.

Worth noting for this clone: Its matching antigen is unknown.

Primers for the PCR totalled 60 Vbeta and 13 Jbeta. TCRdb keeps only in-frame clones here, not all; method: immunoSEQ multiplex PCR. The sample lists approximately 240,000 clones, 70% to 85% seen once, with 0.58% in the top ten. The CDR3 sequence is 11 residues long. Germline V lookup: CDR1 ENHRY, CDR2 SYGVKD. Trimming took 11 bases from V and 7 from J, leaving 12 bases between them. The TCR originated in a woman in her forties in good health and CMV-seronegative. The V and J genes are TRBV10-3 and TRBJ2-1, with D possibly TRBD2 on 6 matching bases. Sequencing was carried out using PBMCs. CDR3 DNA: TGTGCCGGCGGGACCTTTAATGAGCAGTTCTTC. Translation gives CAGGTFNEQFF.